A selection of T cell receptor beta chains follows, all from one sample in a study of control samples from healthy donors and cancer patients. The assay was immunoSEQ multiplex PCR, and TCRdb's table has in-frame clones only and misses some. The repertoire holds about 69,000 clones, more than 75% seen once, with roughly 3.1% in the top ten. Sequenced: PBMCs. The receptors here all came from a woman aged 45-65 years with lung cancer. CDR3s leave out the opening cysteine and the closing phenylalanine or tryptophan. A row's size may be missing; if present it is once, few, many or a size class.

NA	TRBV5-1	TRBJ2-7	ASVEQGGREQY
few	TRBV10-3	TRBJ1-6	AIKRQGENSPLH
medium-sized	TRBV4-3	TRBJ2-3	ASSQIVGSTDTQY
NA	TRBV2	TRBJ1-6	ASSRQGVPLH
NA	TRBV19	TRBJ2-2	ASSPRQGQNTGELF
NA	TRBV29-1	TRBJ1-2	SVQTGPGYT
NA	TRBV7-9	TRBJ2-3	ASSLVLRRGLLSTDTQY
NA	TRBV6-2/TRBV6-3	TRBJ2-5	ASSYGSGVETQY
NA	TRBV7-2	TRBJ1-6	ASSLYAGHYNSPLH
many	TRBV4-2	TRBJ1-2	ASSQAWPAGPYGYT
NA	TRBV7-6	TRBJ2-7	ASSLATSSSYEQY
NA	TRBV10-3	TRBJ1-2	AISKGQGYGYT
NA	TRBV18	TRBJ1-4	ASSPQGKYEKLF
NA	TRBV20-1	TRBJ1-1	SGRTDTEAF
NA	TRBV24-1	TRBJ1-5	ATSGRSNQPQH
NA	TRBV13	TRBJ1-1	ASRPGTGGAF
NA	TRBV7-2	TRBJ1-2	ASSHRDRPNYGYT
NA	TRBV6-2/TRBV6-3	TRBJ2-1	ASSYPGGRYNEQF
NA	TRBV27	TRBJ2-5	ASGGESTQY
NA	TRBV2	TRBJ1-1	ASSIGDEAF
NA	TRBV19	TRBJ2-1	ASSQDPRGSSSYNEQF
NA	TRBV5-1	TRBJ2-3	ASSRGTSTDTQY
NA	TRBV4-1	TRBJ1-1	ASSQGTGATEAF
NA	TRBV7-2	TRBJ2-3	ASSLAPGADTQY
NA	TRBV4-3	TRBJ1-4	ASSQDFGTMGKKLF
few	TRBV5-1	TRBJ2-7	ASSLAGGGAGTYEQY
NA	TRBV3-1/TRBV3-2	TRBJ2-3	ASSQKAEGDTQY
NA	TRBV5-5	TRBJ2-1	ASSFLPEDNEQF
NA	TRBV19	TRBJ2-7	ASSIGTRYGEQY